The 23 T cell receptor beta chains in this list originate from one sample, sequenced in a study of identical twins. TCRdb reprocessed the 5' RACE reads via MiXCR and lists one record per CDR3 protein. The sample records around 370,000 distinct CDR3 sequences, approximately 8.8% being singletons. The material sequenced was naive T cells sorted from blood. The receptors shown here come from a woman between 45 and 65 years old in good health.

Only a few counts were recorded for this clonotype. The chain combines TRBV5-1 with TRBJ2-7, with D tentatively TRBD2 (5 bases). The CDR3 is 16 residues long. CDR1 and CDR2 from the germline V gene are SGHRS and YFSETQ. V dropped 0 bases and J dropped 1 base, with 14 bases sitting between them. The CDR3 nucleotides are TGCGCCAGCAGCTTGGCCCAGAGCGGCAGTTCCTACGAGCAGTACTTC. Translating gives CASSLAQSGSSYEQYF.

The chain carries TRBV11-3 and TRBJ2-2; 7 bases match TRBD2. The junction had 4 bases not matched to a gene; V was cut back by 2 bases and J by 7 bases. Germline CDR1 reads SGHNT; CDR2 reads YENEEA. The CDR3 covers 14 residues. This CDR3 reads CASSLRSGNGELFF. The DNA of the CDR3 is TGTGCCAGCAGCTTAAGGAGCGGGAACGGGGAGCTGTTTTTT.

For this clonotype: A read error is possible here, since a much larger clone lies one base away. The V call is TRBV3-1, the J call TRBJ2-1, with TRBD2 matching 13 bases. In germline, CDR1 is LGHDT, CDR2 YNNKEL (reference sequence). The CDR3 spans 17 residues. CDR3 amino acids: CASCQTSGLAGLDEQFF. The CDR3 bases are TGTGCCAGCTGCCAGACCTCGGGACTAGCGGGATTGGATGAGCAGTTCTTC.

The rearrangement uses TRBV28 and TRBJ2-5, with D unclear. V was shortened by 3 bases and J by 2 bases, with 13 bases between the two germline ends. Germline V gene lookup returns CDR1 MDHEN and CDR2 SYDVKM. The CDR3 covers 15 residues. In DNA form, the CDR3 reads TGTGCCAGCAGTTTTTACGGCGAGGAACAAGAGACCCAGTACTTC. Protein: CASSFYGEEQETQYF.

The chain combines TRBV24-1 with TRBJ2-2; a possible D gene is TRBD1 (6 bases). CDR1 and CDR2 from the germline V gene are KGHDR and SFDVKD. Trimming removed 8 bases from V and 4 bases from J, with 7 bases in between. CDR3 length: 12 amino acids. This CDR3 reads CATTGATGELFF. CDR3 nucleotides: TGTGCCACCACAGGGGCCACCGGGGAGCTGTTTTTT.

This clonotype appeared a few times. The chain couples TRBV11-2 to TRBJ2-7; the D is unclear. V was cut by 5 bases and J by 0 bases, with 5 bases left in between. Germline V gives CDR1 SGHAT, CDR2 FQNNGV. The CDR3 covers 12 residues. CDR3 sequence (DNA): TGTGCCAGCAGCACGGACTCCTACGAGCAGTACGTC. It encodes CASSTDSYEQYV.

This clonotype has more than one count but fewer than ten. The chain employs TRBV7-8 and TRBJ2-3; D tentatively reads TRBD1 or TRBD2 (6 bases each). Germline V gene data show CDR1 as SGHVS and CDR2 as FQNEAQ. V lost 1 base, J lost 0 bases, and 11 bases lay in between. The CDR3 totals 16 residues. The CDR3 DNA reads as TGTGCCAGCAGCTTAGTCGGGGGCTGGAGCACAGATACGCAGTATTTT. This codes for CASSLVGGWSTDTQYF.

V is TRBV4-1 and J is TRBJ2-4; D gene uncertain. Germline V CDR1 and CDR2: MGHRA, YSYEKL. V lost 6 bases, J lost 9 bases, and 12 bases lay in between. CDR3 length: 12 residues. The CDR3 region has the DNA TGCGCCAGCAGTAATAAGAGTGGCATTCAGTACTTC. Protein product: CASSNKSGIQYF.

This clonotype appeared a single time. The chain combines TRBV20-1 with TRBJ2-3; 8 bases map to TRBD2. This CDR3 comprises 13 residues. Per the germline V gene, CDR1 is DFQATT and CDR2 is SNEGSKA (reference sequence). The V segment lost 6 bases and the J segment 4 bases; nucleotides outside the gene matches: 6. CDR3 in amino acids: CSAKGLVADTQYF. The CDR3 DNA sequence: TGCAGTGCCAAGGGACTAGTAGCAGATACGCAGTATTTT.

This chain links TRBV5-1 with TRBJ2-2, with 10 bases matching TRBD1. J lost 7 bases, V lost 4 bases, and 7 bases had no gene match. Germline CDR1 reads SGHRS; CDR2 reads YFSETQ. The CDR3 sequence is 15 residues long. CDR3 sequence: CASSPQDRGSGELFF. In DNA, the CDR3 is TGCGCCAGCAGCCCGCAGGACAGGGGGAGCGGGGAGCTGTTTTTT. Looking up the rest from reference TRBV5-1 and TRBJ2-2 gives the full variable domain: KAGVTQTPRYLIKTRGQQVTLSCSPISGHRSVSWYQQTPGQGLQFLFEYFSETQRNKGNFPGRFSGRQFSNSRSEMNVSTLELGDSALYLCASSPQDRGSGELFFGEGSRLTVL.

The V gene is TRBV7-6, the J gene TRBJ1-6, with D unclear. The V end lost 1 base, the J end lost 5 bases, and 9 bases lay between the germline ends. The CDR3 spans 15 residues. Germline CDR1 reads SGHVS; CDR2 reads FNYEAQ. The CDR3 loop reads CASSLETVDNSPLHF. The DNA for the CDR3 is TGTGCCAGCAGCTTAGAGACGGTAGATAATTCACCCCTCCACTTT.

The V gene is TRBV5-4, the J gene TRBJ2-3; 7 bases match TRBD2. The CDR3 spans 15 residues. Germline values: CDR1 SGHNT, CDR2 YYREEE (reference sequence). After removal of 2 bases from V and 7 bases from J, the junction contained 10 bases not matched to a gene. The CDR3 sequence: CASSFEGGPLNTQYF. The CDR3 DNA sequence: TGTGCCAGCAGCTTTGAGGGAGGGCCGTTGAATACGCAGTATTTT.

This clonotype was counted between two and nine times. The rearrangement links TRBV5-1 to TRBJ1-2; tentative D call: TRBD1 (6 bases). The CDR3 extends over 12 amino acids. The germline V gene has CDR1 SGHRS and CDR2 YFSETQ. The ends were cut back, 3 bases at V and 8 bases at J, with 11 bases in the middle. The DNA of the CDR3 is TGCGCCAGCAGCTCACAGGGTGGCGGCTACACCTTC. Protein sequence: CASSSQGGGYTF. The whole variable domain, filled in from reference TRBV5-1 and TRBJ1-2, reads KAGVTQTPRYLIKTRGQQVTLSCSPISGHRSVSWYQQTPGQGLQFLFEYFSETQRNKGNFPGRFSGRQFSNSRSEMNVSTLELGDSALYLCASSSQGGGYTFGSGTRLTVV.

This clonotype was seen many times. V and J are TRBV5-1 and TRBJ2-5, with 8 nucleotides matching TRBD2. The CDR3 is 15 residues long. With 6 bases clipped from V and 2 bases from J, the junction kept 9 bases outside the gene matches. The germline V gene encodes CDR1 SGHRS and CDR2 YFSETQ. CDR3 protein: CASTSAGAWQETQYF. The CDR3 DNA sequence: TGCGCCAGCACATCAGCGGGAGCCTGGCAAGAGACCCAGTACTTC.

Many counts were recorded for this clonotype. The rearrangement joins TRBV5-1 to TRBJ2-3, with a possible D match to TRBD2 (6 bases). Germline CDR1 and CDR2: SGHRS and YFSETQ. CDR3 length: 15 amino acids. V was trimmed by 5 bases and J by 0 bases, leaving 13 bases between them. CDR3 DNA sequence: TGCGCCAGCAGACGAGCCGGGACTAGCACAGATACGCAGTATTTT. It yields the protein CASRRAGTSTDTQYF.

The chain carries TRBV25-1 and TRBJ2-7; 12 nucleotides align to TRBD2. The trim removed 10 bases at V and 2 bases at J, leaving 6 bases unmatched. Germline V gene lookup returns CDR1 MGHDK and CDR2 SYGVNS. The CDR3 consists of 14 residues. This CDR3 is CATETSGSPYEQYV. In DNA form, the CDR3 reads TGTGCCACCGAGACTAGCGGGAGTCCCTACGAGCAGTACGTC.

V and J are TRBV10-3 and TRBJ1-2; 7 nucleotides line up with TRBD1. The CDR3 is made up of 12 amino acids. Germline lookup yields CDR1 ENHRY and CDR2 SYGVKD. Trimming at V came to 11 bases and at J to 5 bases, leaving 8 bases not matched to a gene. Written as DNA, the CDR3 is TGTGCCCATTCCGGGACAGAATATGGCTACACCTTC. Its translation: CAHSGTEYGYTF.

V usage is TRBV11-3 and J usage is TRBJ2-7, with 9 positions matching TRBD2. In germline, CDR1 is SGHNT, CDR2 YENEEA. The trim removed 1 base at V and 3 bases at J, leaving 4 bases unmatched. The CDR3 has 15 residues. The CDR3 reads CASSLVGTSSYEQYV. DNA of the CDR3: TGTGCCAGCAGCTTAGTTGGGACTAGCAGCTACGAGCAGTACGTC.

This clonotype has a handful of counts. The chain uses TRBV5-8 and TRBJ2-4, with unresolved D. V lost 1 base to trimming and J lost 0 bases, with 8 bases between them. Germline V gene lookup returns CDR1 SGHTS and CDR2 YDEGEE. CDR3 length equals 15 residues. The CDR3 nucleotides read TGTGCCAGCAGCTTGATGGGAAGAGCCAAAAACATTCAGTACTTC. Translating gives CASSLMGRAKNIQYF. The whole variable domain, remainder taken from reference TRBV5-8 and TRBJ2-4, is EAGVTQSPTHLIKTRGQQATLRCSPISGHTSVYWYQQALGLGLQFLLWYDEGEERNRGNFPPRFSGRQFPNYSSELNVNALELEDSALYLCASSLMGRAKNIQYFGAGTRLSVL.

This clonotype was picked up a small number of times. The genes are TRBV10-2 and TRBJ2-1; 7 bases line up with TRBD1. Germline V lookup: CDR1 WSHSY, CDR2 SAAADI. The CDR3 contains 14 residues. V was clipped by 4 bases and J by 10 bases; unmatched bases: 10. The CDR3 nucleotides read TGCGCCAGCAGTGCGGCAGGGGGTGATCAAGAGCAGTTCTTC. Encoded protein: CASSAAGGDQEQFF.

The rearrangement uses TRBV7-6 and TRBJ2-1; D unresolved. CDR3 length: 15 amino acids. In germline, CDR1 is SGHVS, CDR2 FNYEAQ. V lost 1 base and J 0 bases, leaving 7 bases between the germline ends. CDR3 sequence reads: CASSLDVVSYNEQFF. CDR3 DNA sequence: TGTGCCAGCAGCTTAGATGTAGTCTCCTACAATGAGCAGTTCTTC.

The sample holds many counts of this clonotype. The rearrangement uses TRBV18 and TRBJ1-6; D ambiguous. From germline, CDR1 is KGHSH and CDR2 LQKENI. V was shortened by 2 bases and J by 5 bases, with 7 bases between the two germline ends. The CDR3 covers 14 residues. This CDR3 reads CASSPSTNNSPLHF. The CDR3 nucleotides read TGTGCCAGCTCACCATCGACTAATAATTCACCCCTCCACTTT.

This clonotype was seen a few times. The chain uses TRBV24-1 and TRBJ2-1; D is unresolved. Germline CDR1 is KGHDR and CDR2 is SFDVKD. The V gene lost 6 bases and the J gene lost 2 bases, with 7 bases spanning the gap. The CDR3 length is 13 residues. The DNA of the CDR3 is TGTGCCACCAGTCGGGTACCCTACAATGAGCAGTTCTTC. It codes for CATSRVPYNEQFF.